This is a list of T cell receptor beta chains from one sample in a study of blood T cell repertoires in COVID-19. Some clones are missing from TCRdb's copy, which holds only in-frame ones; the method was immunoSEQ multiplex PCR. This sample has some 250,000 clones, with around nine tenths found just once. What was sequenced was PBMCs or T cells enriched from blood (not recorded which). Receptors originate from a woman aged 25 to 45 with acute COVID-19. Both conserved end residues are part of each CDR3. A D gene is named only where the DNA matches it firmly. Where a row states a size, it is once, few, many or the class of an expanded clone; other rows omit it.

d_gene,abundance,v_gene,j_gene,CDR3aa,CDR3nt
-,-,TRBV19,TRBJ1-5,CASSSLNQPQHF,TGTGCCAGTAGTAGTCTCAATCAGCCCCAGCATTTT
TRBD1,-,TRBV11-2,TRBJ1-2,CASSLSGDRGSHYGYTF,TGTGCCAGCAGCCTGTCTGGCGACAGGGGCTCCCACTATGGCTACACCTTC
-,-,TRBV19,TRBJ1-5,CATKTGSNQPQHF,TGTGCCACAAAGACAGGTTCAAATCAGCCCCAGCATTTT
-,-,TRBV5-1,TRBJ1-2,CASSLGGNRGYTF,TGCGCCAGCAGCTTAGGGGGAAATAGAGGCTACACCTTC
TRBD1,-,TRBV27,TRBJ2-3,CASSLSIVPGTVAKDTQYF,TGTGCCAGCAGTTTATCGATAGTTCCGGGGACAGTCGCGAAAGATACGCAGTATTTT
-,-,TRBV7-9,TRBJ1-1,CASSYQGSYTEAFF,TGTGCCAGCAGCTATCAGGGGTCCTACACTGAAGCTTTCTTT
-,-,TRBV19,TRBJ2-2,CASSITGPGELFF,TGTGCCAGTAGTATAACAGGGCCCGGGGAGCTGTTTTTT
-,few,TRBV9,TRBJ2-7,CASSGGLALGYEQYF,TGTGCCAGCAGCGGGGGACTGGCTCTCGGATACGAGCAGTACTTC
-,-,TRBV5-6,TRBJ1-1,CASSPPGGRTEAFF,TGTGCCAGCAGCCCGCCGGGGGGCCGTACTGAAGCTTTCTTT
-,-,TRBV15,TRBJ1-6,CATSRDFGVRSSPLHF,TGTGCCACCAGCAGAGATTTCGGGGTGAGGTCTTCACCCCTCCACTTT
TRBD1,-,TRBV4-3,TRBJ1-1,CASSPQGADTEAFF,TGCGCCAGCAGCCCTCAGGGGGCTGACACTGAAGCTTTCTTT
TRBD1,-,TRBV18,TRBJ1-3,CASSPGQVNRNTIYF,TGTGCCAGCTCACCGGGACAGGTGAATAGAAACACCATATATTTT
-,-,TRBV18,TRBJ1-1,CASSEGTWGTEAFF,TGTGCCAGCTCAGAAGGGACATGGGGCACTGAAGCTTTCTTT
-,once,TRBV12-2,TRBJ2-3,CASRLVGGPVGDTQYF,TGTGCAAGTCGCTTAGTCGGGGGGCCGGTAGGAGATACGCAGTATTTT
-,-,TRBV5-1,TRBJ2-7,CASSLRGALGEQYF,TGCGCCAGCAGCTTACGGGGGGCCCTGGGGGAGCAGTACTTC
-,-,TRBV19,TRBJ1-1,CASTERGNTEAFF,TGTGCCAGTACCGAGCGGGGGAACACTGAAGCTTTCTTT
TRBD1,-,TRBV2,TRBJ2-2,CASRDRGSARGGAGELFF,TGTGCCAGCAGGGACAGGGGTAGCGCCCGCGGGGGTGCCGGGGAGCTGTTTTTT
TRBD1,-,TRBV3-1/TRBV3-2,TRBJ1-2,CASSRQGAGYGYTF,TGTGCCAGCAGTCGACAGGGGGCAGGCTATGGCTACACCTTC
-,-,TRBV7-2,TRBJ1-5,CASSLVGPNQPQHF,TGTGCCAGCAGCTTAGTTGGGCCTAATCAGCCCCAGCATTTT
TRBD1,-,TRBV19,TRBJ1-2,CASSSSVTGRYGYTF,TGTGCCAGTAGCTCTTCCGTGACAGGGCGCTATGGCTACACCTTC